The 5 T cell receptor beta chains listed next were all sequenced from one sample in a study of OX40 agonist ivuxolimab in advanced cancers. Profiled with immunoSEQ multiplex PCR; TCRdb holds only in-frame clones, not every one. Counted here are tens of thousands of clones, roughly nine tenths occurring once; the ten biggest clones make up around 0.93%. The sample in question was CD4+ or CD8+ T cells sorted from blood, obtained in a trial of the OX40 agonist ivuxolimab. These receptors all come from an adult with an advanced solid tumor such as melanoma, head and neck, liver or kidney cancer.

CDR3 nucleotide sequence: TGTGCCAGCAGCTTTTCCAGGGACTCTGGAAACACCATATATTTT. Encoded protein: CASSFSRDSGNTIYF. The chain is built from TRBV7-9 and TRBJ1-3; tentatively, D is TRBD1 (5 bases). CDR3 length equals 15 residues. From germline, CDR1 is SEHNR and CDR2 FQNEAQ (reference sequence). With 3 bases removed from V and 0 bases from J, the gap between germline ends came to 9 bases.

The V call is TRBV5-6, the J call TRBJ1-1, with D unresolved. The CDR3 totals 13 residues. Trimming took 0 bases from V and 3 from J, leaving 6 bases between them. Germline CDR1 is SGHDT and CDR2 is YYEEEE. Here the CDR3 DNA reads TGTGCCAGCAGCTTGGGGAGGGACACTGAAGCTTTCTTT. As protein: CASSLGRDTEAFF.

The genes are TRBV2 and TRBJ1-5; D is perhaps TRBD1 (6 bases). Germline lookup yields CDR1 SNHLY and CDR2 FYNNEI. CDR3 length: 15 residues. The V and J ends lost 6 bases and 6 bases respectively, with 18 bases between them. CDR3 nucleotide sequence: TGTGCCAGCAGCCGGGAGGGGGTGTCGGGTCAGCCCCAGCATTTT. Protein product: CASSREGVSGQPQHF.

This chain connects TRBV19 to TRBJ1-2; maybe TRBD1 (6 bases). CDR1 is LNHDA, CDR2 SQIVND, per germline (reference sequence). There are 15 residues in the CDR3. Trimming left V 3 bases short and J 2 bases short, with 13 bases between. The CDR3 spells CASSMDRHENYGYTF. The CDR3, as DNA: TGTGCCAGTAGTATGGACAGACACGAGAACTATGGCTACACCTTC.

This clone has more than one count but fewer than ten. The V call is TRBV2, the J call TRBJ2-7, with D possibly matching TRBD1 (5 bases). In germline, CDR1 is SNHLY, CDR2 FYNNEI. V lost 1 base and J 2 bases, leaving 12 bases between the germline ends. The CDR3 is made up of 15 amino acids. The CDR3: CASSEDYRSPYEQYF. Written as DNA, the CDR3 is TGTGCCAGCAGTGAAGATTACAGGTCACCCTACGAGCAGTACTTC.